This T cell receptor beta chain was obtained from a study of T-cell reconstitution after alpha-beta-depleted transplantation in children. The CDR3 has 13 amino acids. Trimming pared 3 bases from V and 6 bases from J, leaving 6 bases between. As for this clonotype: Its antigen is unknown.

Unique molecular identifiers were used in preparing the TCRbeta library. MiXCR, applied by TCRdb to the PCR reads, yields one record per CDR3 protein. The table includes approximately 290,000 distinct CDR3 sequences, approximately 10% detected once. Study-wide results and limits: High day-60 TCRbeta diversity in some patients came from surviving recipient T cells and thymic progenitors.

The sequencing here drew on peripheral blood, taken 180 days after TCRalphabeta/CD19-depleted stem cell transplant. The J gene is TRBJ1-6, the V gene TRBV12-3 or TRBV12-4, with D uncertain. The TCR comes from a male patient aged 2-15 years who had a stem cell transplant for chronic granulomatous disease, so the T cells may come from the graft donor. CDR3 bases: TGTGCCAGCAGTTTCCAGGCTAATTCACCCCTCCACTTT. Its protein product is CASSFQANSPLHF.